This is a list of T cell receptor beta chains from one sample in a study of cytotoxic CD8 clonotypes in ibrutinib-treated CLL. Method: immunoSEQ multiplex PCR; TCRdb's copy keeps in-frame clones and lacks some. In the table there are 30,000 to 40,000 clones, about half of which are singletons. The sample here was PBMCs, taken before ibrutinib treatment. The receptors stem from a human donor with chronic lymphocytic leukemia. CDR3s include the opening cysteine and the closing phenylalanine or tryptophan. A D gene is named only where the DNA matches it firmly. Only part of the rows carry a size: once, few, many, or a class if the clone is expanded.

D gene | J gene | clone size | V gene | CDR3 protein | CDR3 DNA
NA | TRBJ2-5 | NA | TRBV7-3 | CASSISGLPQETQYF | TGTGCCAGCAGCATTTCGGGACTCCCCCAAGAGACCCAGTACTTC
TRBD1 | TRBJ1-2 | NA | TRBV5-4 | CASSKQQGEGYTF | TGTGCCAGCAGCAAACAACAGGGGGAAGGCTACACCTTC
TRBD2 | TRBJ2-7 | NA | TRBV6-5 | CASSPVASGVQQYF | TGTGCCAGCAGTCCCGTGGCTAGCGGGGTTCAGCAGTACTTC
NA | TRBJ2-7 | NA | TRBV5-6 | CASSLGQRSYEQYF | TGTGCCAGCAGCTTGGGACAGAGATCCTACGAGCAGTACTTC
TRBD1 | TRBJ2-7 | NA | TRBV5-4 | CASSYGQGTYEQYF | TGTGCCAGCAGCTACGGACAGGGAACCTACGAGCAGTACTTC
NA | TRBJ1-2 | few | TRBV7-2 | CASSFSGTNYGYTF | TGTGCCAGCAGCTTTTCAGGAACTAACTATGGCTACACCTTC
TRBD1 | TRBJ1-5 | few | TRBV6-7 | CASSRDRDRHQPQHF | TGTGCCAGCAGCAGGGACAGGGACCGGCATCAGCCCCAGCATTTT
NA | TRBJ1-5 | once | TRBV10-3 | CAINREHSNQPQHF | TGTGCCATCAACCGGGAGCATAGCAATCAGCCCCAGCATTTT
NA | TRBJ1-5 | NA | TRBV6-1 | CASSESVARDNQPQHF | TGTGCCAGCAGTGAATCCGTCGCCAGGGACAATCAGCCCCAGCATTTT
NA | TRBJ2-5 | NA | TRBV25-1 | CASSDPVGRNQETQYF | TGTGCCAGCAGTGATCCGGTCGGACGGAACCAAGAGACCCAGTACTTC
NA | TRBJ2-2 | NA | TRBV27 | CASSLSRGSGELFF | TGTGCCAGCAGTTTATCCAGGGGTTCCGGGGAGCTGTTTTTT
TRBD1 | TRBJ1-5 | NA | TRBV4-1 | CASSQDRGQYQPQHF | TGCGCCAGCAGCCAGGACAGGGGGCAATATCAGCCCCAGCATTTT
NA | TRBJ1-1 | NA | TRBV29-1 | CSVLGVGGMNTEAFF | TGCAGCGTCCTCGGCGTGGGGGGTATGAACACTGAAGCTTTCTTT
NA | TRBJ2-5 | NA | TRBV6-5 | CASSYERGETQYF | TGTGCCAGCAGTTATGAACGGGGAGAGACCCAGTACTTC
TRBD1 | TRBJ1-2 | NA | TRBV10-1 | CASSPDREHGYTF | TGCGCCAGCAGTCCTGACAGGGAACATGGCTACACCTTC
NA | TRBJ1-3 | NA | TRBV6-5 | CASSWLGSGNTIYF | TGTGCCAGCAGTTGGTTAGGGTCTGGAAACACCATATATTTT
NA | TRBJ1-1 | many | TRBV27 | CASSFGNSEAFF | TGTGCCAGCAGTTTTGGGAATTCTGAAGCTTTCTTT
TRBD1 | TRBJ1-5 | NA | TRBV6-5 | CASSYIQGAGQPQHF | TGTGCCAGCAGTTACATACAGGGGGCAGGGCAGCCCCAGCATTTT
TRBD2 | TRBJ2-3 | once | TRBV5-1 | CASSAGGSGLLDTQYF | TGCGCCAGCAGTGCCGGGGGGTCCGGGTTACTAGATACGCAGTATTTT
NA | TRBJ2-1 | NA | TRBV7-9 | CASSLGTEQFF | TGTGCCAGCAGCCTGGGGACCGAGCAGTTCTTC
TRBD1 | TRBJ2-1 | few | TRBV5-1 | CASSLAWTGADEQFF | TGCGCCAGCAGCTTGGCTTGGACAGGGGCTGATGAGCAGTTCTTC
TRBD1 | TRBJ1-2 | NA | TRBV6-1 | CASSKQGVPYGYTF | TGTGCCAGCAGTAAACAGGGGGTTCCCTATGGCTACACCTTC
NA | TRBJ1-1 | NA | TRBV5-1 | CASGTGGDTEAFF | TGCGCCAGCGGAACGGGAGGTGACACTGAAGCTTTCTTT
TRBD1 | TRBJ1-6 | NA | TRBV6-5 | CASSYFRGQNSPLHF | TGTGCCAGCAGTTACTTTAGGGGGCAGAATTCACCCCTCCACTTT
TRBD2 | TRBJ2-7 | once | TRBV5-1 | CASNYSGGTYEQYF | TGCGCCAGCAACTATAGCGGGGGGACCTACGAGCAGTACTTC
NA | TRBJ1-6 | NA | TRBV5-4 | CASSPGFSYNSPLHF | TGTGCCAGCAGTCCAGGGTTCTCCTATAATTCACCCCTCCACTTT
TRBD1 | TRBJ2-2 | few | TRBV11-1 | CASSLEKGTGVVGELFF | TGTGCCAGCAGCTTGGAGAAGGGGACAGGGGTTGTCGGGGAGCTGTTTTTT
NA | TRBJ2-5 | NA | TRBV5-6 | CASSLVGGYQETQYF | TGTGCCAGCAGCTTGGTGGGGGGTTACCAAGAGACCCAGTACTTC
NA | TRBJ2-1 | NA | TRBV5-1 | CASSLTDTSYNEQFF | TGCGCCAGCAGCCTGACCGATACGTCCTACAATGAGCAGTTCTTC
TRBD1 | TRBJ2-5 | NA | TRBV5-4 | CASSLVGQGAPRETQYF | TGTGCCAGCAGCTTGGTGGGACAGGGGGCGCCCCGGGAGACCCAGTACTTC
NA | TRBJ1-1 | NA | TRBV7-2 | CASSLAQGNTEAFF | TGTGCCAGCAGCTTAGCTCAGGGGAACACTGAAGCTTTCTTT
NA | TRBJ2-2 | NA | TRBV27 | CASSSRFLGNTGELFF | TGTGCCAGCAGTTCTAGATTTCTGGGGAACACCGGGGAGCTGTTTTTT
NA | TRBJ2-7 | NA | TRBV28 | CASKVGSTYEQYF | TGTGCCAGCAAAGTCGGCAGCACCTACGAGCAGTACTTC
TRBD1 | TRBJ2-5 | NA | TRBV11-2 | CASSFRGQGWRDGETQYF | TGTGCCAGCAGCTTTCGAGGACAGGGGTGGCGGGATGGAGAGACCCAGTACTTC
NA | TRBJ1-5 | few | TRBV10-2 | CASFFRPQHF | TGCGCCTCATTTTTTAGGCCCCAGCATTTT
NA | TRBJ2-7 | NA | TRBV19 | CASSIGRRDKVYYEQYF | TGTGCCAGTAGTATAGGCCGCCGGGACAAAGTTTACTACGAGCAGTACTTC
NA | TRBJ1-2 | once | TRBV11-2 | CASSLGMPTTLVTF | TGTGCCAGCAGCTTAGGAATGCCCACCACCTTGGTGACCTTC
TRBD1 | TRBJ2-4 | NA | TRBV4-1 | CASSKGAWTDLAKNIQYF | TGCGCCAGCAGCAAGGGGGCCTGGACGGATTTAGCCAAAAACATTCAGTACTTC
NA | TRBJ1-5 | NA | TRBV6-5 | CASSYEGDQPQHF | TGTGCCAGCAGTTACGAAGGGGATCAGCCCCAGCATTTT
TRBD1 | TRBJ1-6 | NA | TRBV19 | CASSMVPGQNSPLHF | TGTGCCAGTAGTATGGTACCGGGACAGAATTCACCCCTCCACTTT
TRBD1 | TRBJ1-5 | NA | TRBV7-8 | CASSPQGQGLNQPQHF | TGTGCCAGCAGCCCGCAGGGACAGGGATTGAATCAGCCCCAGCATTTT
NA | TRBJ1-1 | NA | TRBV13 | CASSLRLKGVTEAFF | TGTGCCAGCAGCCTCAGACTTAAGGGGGTCACTGAAGCTTTCTTT
TRBD1 | TRBJ2-7 | few | TRBV5-6 | CASSAGTGQSYEQYF | TGTGCCAGCAGCGCGGGGACAGGGCAATCGTACGAGCAGTACTTC
NA | TRBJ1-2 | NA | TRBV7-6 | CASSPMGLPYGYTF | TGTGCCAGCAGCCCCATGGGCCTGCCCTATGGCTACACCTTC
NA | TRBJ2-1 | few | TRBV6-1 | CAISDVGSGGDNEQFF | TGTGCCATCAGTGACGTGGGTTCAGGGGGGGACAATGAGCAGTTCTTC
NA | TRBJ2-5 | NA | TRBV6-6 | CASSYETQYF | TGTGCCAGCAGTTATGAGACCCAGTACTTC
NA | TRBJ2-1 | few | TRBV18 | CASSPPADSLPNEQFF | TGTGCCAGCTCACCACCGGCAGATTCCCTGCCCAATGAGCAGTTCTTC
TRBD1 | TRBJ1-2 | few | TRBV28 | CASAATGFDGYTF | TGTGCCAGCGCGGCGACAGGGTTCGATGGCTACACCTTC
NA | TRBJ1-6 | NA | TRBV7-2 | CASSRSGDSPLHF | TGTGCCAGCAGCCGGTCTGGGGATTCACCCCTCCACTTT